This TCR beta chain was identified during a study of cytomegalovirus exposure and HLA in healthy donors. There are 15 residues in the CDR3. Germline values: CDR1 SGHVS, CDR2 FNYEAQ. V was pared by 3 bases and J by 0 bases, with 12 bases between. Use of 60 Vbeta and 13 Jbeta primers characterized the PCR. Assay used: immunoSEQ multiplex PCR; TCRdb lists only in-frame clones, some missing. The table records 90,000 to 130,000 clones, over 60% of them present only once. As for this clone: What it binds is unknown.

The study's findings and limits: Sequencing depth roughly uniform across donors was assumed in presence/absence analyses. Among immune exposure information, only CMV serostatus was available. Researchers catalogued 160 or so TCR beta chains as cytomegalovirus-associated.

The TCR sequence derives from a woman between 18 and 29 years old in good health and CMV-seropositive. J is TRBJ2-7 and V is TRBV7-6; possibly TRBD1 for D (6 bases). What was sequenced was PBMCs. CDR3 amino acids: CASSLRDTSSYEQYF. The CDR3 coding sequence is TGTGCCAGCAGCTTGAGGGACACTAGCTCCTACGAGCAGTACTTC. Full variable domain (outside the CDR3, taken from reference TRBV7-6 and TRBJ2-7): GAGVSQSPRYKVTKRGQDVALRCDPISGHVSLYWYRQALGQGPEFLTYFNYEAQQDKSGLPNDRFSAERPEGSISTLTIQRTEQRDSAMYRCASSLRDTSSYEQYFGPGTRLTVT.